This section outlines one T cell receptor (beta chain) sequence together with its context. Its cognate antigen has yet to be identified. The input lacks base qualities; no much larger clone sits a single base away. The library was generated by the immunoSEQ multiplex PCR assay. TCRdb holds this immuneACCESS table with in-frame rearrangements only. Some clones are missing; in checked studies, unresolved V genes explain under half, and the rest has no known cause. This sample lists about 83,000 clones; 91% were detected once. The ten largest clones add up to approximately 15% of the sample. The sample is drawn from a study of control samples from healthy donors and cancer patients (dated by TCRdb to about 2020). Input material: blood. The sequence was collected from a man aged 45-65 years in good health.

The DNA sequence follows: TGTGCCAGCAGAAAGACAGGGGGCGACGAGCAGTACTTC. Its protein product is CASRKTGGDEQYF. This chain is built from TRBV27 and TRBJ2-7; TRBD1 agrees with 10 junctional bases. From the cysteine up to the phenylalanine, the CDR3 has a length of 13 residues. The read is trimmed to its CDR3 DNA, 39 bases read in frame from base 1. From V the trimming removes 6 bases and from J it removes 5 bases, while the gene matches leave 4 bases of the junction unaccounted for. For CDR1 and CDR2, the germline V gene (reference sequence) lists MNHEY and SMNVEV.